Each of the 30 T cell receptor beta chains below was sequenced from the same sample in a study of T cell repertoires in cytomegalovirus infection. TCRdb passed the reads through MiXCR, listing each CDR3 protein once. The table shows around 300,000 distinct CDR3 sequences, with approximately 22% occurring only once. No antigens are known for them. The sequences come from cultured PBMCs, collected from culture after CMV antigen stimulation. The receptors derive from a human donor in good health (CMV status not recorded). Some clones in this sample may be carry-over from other donors' samples.

In this sample, this clonotype turned up a few times. The CDR3 protein is CASSLGRDFPRDTQYF. CDR3 DNA sequence: TGTGCCAGCAGCTTAGGACGGGACTTTCCTCGAGATACGCAGTATTTT. The rearrangement joins TRBV7-8 to TRBJ2-3; TRBD2 might be the D (6 bases). Germline lookup yields CDR1 SGHVS and CDR2 FQNEAQ. The CDR3 covers 16 residues. V dropped 1 base and J dropped 5 bases, with 16 bases sitting between them.

The rearrangement joins TRBV6-8 to TRBJ1-5, with TRBD1 identical over 11 bases. The CDR3 length is 14 residues. The germline V gene encodes CDR1 MNHGY and CDR2 SAAAGT. J gave up 8 bases and V 6 bases, and 6 bases lay outside the gene matches. The CDR3 reads CASSRTGGSEPQHF. Written as DNA, the CDR3 is TGTGCCAGCAGCCGGACAGGGGGCTCTGAGCCCCAGCATTTT.

The chain recombines TRBV27 with TRBJ2-2, with 7 positions matching TRBD2. The CDR3 extends over 16 amino acids. Losses at the gene ends were 3 bases for V and 1 base for J; bases not matched to a gene: 5. The germline V gene has CDR1 MNHEY and CDR2 SMNVEV (reference sequence). The CDR3 DNA is TGTGCCAGCAGTTTGTCCCCTAGCGGGAACACCGGGGAGCTGTTTTTT. The encoded protein is CASSLSPSGNTGELFF.

The table lists this clonotype with many counts. This chain joins TRBV7-9 and TRBJ2-1; 8 nucleotides match TRBD1. Germline-derived CDR1 and CDR2 are SEHNR and FQNEAQ (reference sequence). The CDR3 is made up of 14 amino acids. The V segment lost 10 bases and the J segment 10 bases; nucleotides outside the gene matches: 15. For the CDR3, the DNA is TGTGCCACAGAACGGGACAGGCCGTTGAGGGAGCAGTTCTTC. Its protein product is CATERDRPLREQFF.

The V and J genes are TRBV15 and TRBJ1-3; perhaps TRBD1 as D (5 bases). V was trimmed by 1 base and J by 8 bases, leaving 6 bases between them. This CDR3 comprises 12 residues. Germline V lookup: CDR1 LNHNV, CDR2 YYDKDF (reference sequence). CDR3 in DNA: TGTGCCACCAGCAGAGCGGGGGACACCATATATTTT. The encoded protein is CATSRAGDTIYF.

This chain joins TRBV6-2 or TRBV6-3 and TRBJ2-5, with a tentative D call TRBD1 (6 bases). V lost 4 bases to trimming and J lost 5 bases, with 11 bases between them. This CDR3 has 13 residues. Germline V lookup: CDR1 MNHEY, CDR2 SVGEGT. The CDR3 spells CASSWAGAETQYF. The CDR3 DNA follows: TGTGCCAGCAGTTGGGCAGGGGCTGAGACCCAGTACTTC.

The V and J genes are TRBV4-1 and TRBJ2-7; 11 bases agree with TRBD1. Germline trimming cut 4 bases from V and 6 bases from J; bases unmatched to any gene: 5. The CDR3 runs to 14 residues. Germline V gene data show CDR1 as MGHRA and CDR2 as YSYEKL. CDR3 nucleotides: TGCGCCAGCAGCCCGGGACAGGGGGTAGTCGAGCAGTACTTC. Its translation: CASSPGQGVVEQYF.

In this sample, this clonotype turned up many times. V and J are TRBV6-2 or TRBV6-3 and TRBJ1-5; 8 positions agree with TRBD1. Germline V gene sequence: CDR1 MNHEY, CDR2 SVGEGT. The CDR3 length is 14 residues. Trimming at V came to 2 bases and at J to 4 bases, leaving 1 base not matched to a gene. The CDR3 is CASSYGQGNQPQHF. CDR3 in DNA: TGTGCCAGCAGTTACGGACAGGGAAATCAGCCCCAGCATTTT.

This chain links TRBV24-1 with TRBJ2-2, with 8 nucleotides matching TRBD1. V gave up 7 bases and J gave up 3 bases; unmatched junction bases: 6. Germline V lookup: CDR1 KGHDR, CDR2 SFDVKD. This CDR3 spans 15 amino acids. In DNA, the CDR3 is TGTGCCACCAGACCGGGACAGGACTACACCGGGGAGCTGTTTTTT. Its translation is CATRPGQDYTGELFF.

Many counts were recorded for this clonotype. The rearrangement links TRBV7-2 to TRBJ2-1, with a tentative D call TRBD2 (5 bases). This CDR3 comprises 16 residues. V lost 2 bases and J 0 bases, leaving 11 bases between the germline ends. The germline CDR1 and CDR2 sequences are SGHTA and FQGNSA. This CDR3 reads CASSLTGKSSYNEQFF. Written as DNA, the CDR3 is TGTGCCAGCAGCTTAACGGGGAAGAGCTCCTACAATGAGCAGTTCTTC.

V and J are TRBV5-6 and TRBJ2-1, with 7 bases lining up with TRBD1. CDR1 is SGHDT and CDR2 is YYEEEE in the germline V gene. J was trimmed by 7 bases and V by 4 bases; bases with no gene match: 8. CDR3 length: 14 residues. Here the CDR3 reads CASSQTGLWNEQFF. In nucleotides, the CDR3 is TGTGCCAGCAGCCAGACAGGGTTGTGGAATGAGCAGTTCTTC.

This chain connects TRBV6-5 to TRBJ2-1; D is perhaps TRBD1 or TRBD2 (5 bases each). The germline V gene has CDR1 MNHEY and CDR2 SVGAGI. The CDR3 runs 12 residues. The ends were cut back, 2 bases at V and 11 bases at J, with 10 bases in the middle. CDR3: CASSYRGDQQFF. The CDR3 DNA follows: TGTGCCAGCAGTTACCGGGGCGATCAGCAGTTCTTC.

The CDR3 region is CASTLGLAGGPNTGELFF. In nucleotides, the CDR3 is TGTGCCAGCACCCTGGGACTAGCGGGAGGGCCGAACACCGGGGAGCTGTTTTTT. The genes are TRBV12-3 or TRBV12-4 and TRBJ2-2, with TRBD2 matching over 16 bases. Trimming took 7 bases from V and 0 from J; bases not matched to a gene: 5. There are 18 residues in the CDR3.

This clonotype came up a few times. The chain is built from TRBV12-3 or TRBV12-4 and TRBJ2-3; 9 nucleotides align to TRBD2. The CDR3 loop spans 14 amino acids. V lost 6 bases and J lost 4; bases outside the gene matches: 5. The CDR3 nucleotides are TGTGCCAGCAGCTCGACTAGCGGTTCAGATACGCAGTATTTT. Its translation is CASSSTSGSDTQYF.

There are a few counts of this clonotype. The chain links TRBV7-2 to TRBJ2-5; 9 nucleotides line up with TRBD2. This CDR3 contains 15 residues. J gave up 5 bases and V 7 bases, and 11 bases lay outside the gene matches. CDR1 SGHTA and CDR2 FQGNSA come from the germline V gene. The CDR3 spells CASTPGLARQETQYF. The CDR3 DNA follows: TGTGCCAGCACCCCGGGACTAGCCCGACAGGAGACCCAGTACTTC.

The rearrangement uses TRBV14 and TRBJ2-1; no reliable D call. The V gene lost 5 bases and the J gene lost 3 bases, with 14 bases spanning the gap. CDR3 length: 15 amino acids. Germline V gene lookup returns CDR1 SGHDN and CDR2 FVKESK. The CDR3 coding sequence is TGTGCCAGCAGCTTTTTCGTAACAGACTACAATGAGCAGTTCTTC. Its translation: CASSFFVTDYNEQFF.

This chain uses TRBV4-3 with TRBJ2-3; D ambiguous. Germline V gene data show CDR1 as LGHNA and CDR2 as YSLEER. This CDR3 comprises 16 residues. Trimming shortened V by 2 bases and J by 4 bases, and 16 bases separated the two germline ends. For the CDR3, the DNA is TGCGCCAGCAGCCAAAATCCCGCTCCGATCTCAGATACGCAGTATTTT. It yields the protein CASSQNPAPISDTQYF.

The chain links TRBV7-3 to TRBJ2-3, with 10 bases that match TRBD2. J gave up 6 bases and V 1 base, and 4 bases lay outside the gene matches. This CDR3 region has 15 residues. Germline CDR1 is SGHTA and CDR2 is FQGTGA. The CDR3 DNA is TGTGCCAGCAGCTTAAAGCTAGCGGGAGTTGATACGCAGTATTTT. Translating gives CASSLKLAGVDTQYF.

The chain couples TRBV2 to TRBJ1-2; D remains unclear. The ends were cut back, 1 base at V and 5 bases at J, with 8 bases in the middle. This CDR3 comprises 13 residues. CDR1 and CDR2 from the germline V gene are SNHLY and FYNNEI. CDR3 DNA sequence: TGTGCCAGCAGTGAAGTGCCAGGATATGGCTACACCTTC. Its translation: CASSEVPGYGYTF.

This chain connects TRBV18 to TRBJ1-1; TRBD1 is a possible D gene (6 bases). V lost 5 bases and J 0 bases, leaving 13 bases between the germline ends. CDR1 and CDR2 from the germline V gene are KGHSH and LQKENI. The CDR3 has 15 residues. This CDR3 is CASSFKRDMNTEAFF. The DNA for the CDR3 is TGTGCCAGCTCATTTAAAAGGGACATGAACACTGAAGCTTTCTTT.

The V gene is TRBV12-3 or TRBV12-4, the J gene TRBJ2-7; the D is unclear. V dropped 1 base and J dropped 0 bases, with 7 bases sitting between them. This CDR3 spans 14 amino acids. In DNA, the CDR3 is TGTGCCAGCAGTTTAGGAGAGCGCTCCTACGAGCAGTACGTC. Protein: CASSLGERSYEQYV.

This clonotype was picked up many times. The rearrangement joins TRBV4-3 to TRBJ1-1; D ambiguous. V was pared by 0 bases and J by 0 bases, with 11 bases between. Germline V gene lookup returns CDR1 LGHNA and CDR2 YSLEER. This CDR3 comprises 16 residues. As DNA, the CDR3 is TGCGCCAGCAGCCAAGAGGTCGTAGGGATGAACACTGAAGCTTTCTTT. Translating it yields CASSQEVVGMNTEAFF.

Comment on this clonotype: A much larger clone is a single base away; this may be a read error. The chain joins TRBV7-2 to TRBJ2-5, with D unclear. This CDR3 is 15 amino acids long. Trimming pared 4 bases from V and 13 bases from J, leaving 25 bases between. Germline loops: CDR1 SGHTA, CDR2 FQGNSA. The CDR3 spells CASSYTSTLESQLYF. CDR3 nucleotide sequence: TGTGCCAGCAGCTACACTTCTACCCTGGAGTCCCAATTGTACTTC. Filled out from reference TRBV7-2 and TRBJ2-5, the complete variable domain reads GAGVSQSPSNKVTEKGKDVELRCDPISGHTALYWYRQSLGQGLEFLIYFQGNSAPDKSGLPSDRFSAERTGGSVSTLTIQRTQQEDSAVYLCASSYTSTLESQLYFGPGTRLLVL.

The table lists this clonotype with many counts. The V call is TRBV5-8, the J call TRBJ1-6; D call uncertain. This CDR3 has 14 residues. CDR1 is SGHTS and CDR2 is YDEGEE in the germline V gene. V was cut by 2 bases and J by 6 bases, with 9 bases left in between. CDR3 sequence reads: CASSFTYANSPLHF. The CDR3, as DNA: TGTGCCAGCAGCTTTACTTATGCTAATTCACCCCTCCACTTT.

This clonotype was observed a single time. The rearrangement joins TRBV29-1 to TRBJ2-7; D is undetermined. V lost 0 bases, J lost 4 bases, and 7 bases lay in between. The length of the CDR3 is 12 residues. Germline CDR1 reads SQVTM; CDR2 reads ANQGSEA. CDR3 sequence reads: CSVEDRFYEQYF. In nucleotides, the CDR3 is TGCAGCGTTGAAGATCGCTTTTACGAGCAGTACTTC.

The chain is built from TRBV5-6 and TRBJ2-1; D gene uncertain. Looked up from germline, CDR1 is SGHDT and CDR2 is YYEEEE. The CDR3 has 15 amino acids. Trimming cost V 1 base and J 8 bases, with 16 bases left between them. The CDR3 spells CASSLRFPSRDEQFF. Here the CDR3 DNA reads TGTGCCAGCAGCTTGAGGTTCCCAAGTCGTGATGAGCAGTTCTTC.

V gene TRBV4-1 combines with J gene TRBJ1-5, with D unresolved. V lost 0 bases and J lost 9, with 12 bases in between. Germline lookup yields CDR1 MGHRA and CDR2 YSYEKL. CDR3 length equals 14 residues. This CDR3 reads CASSQESGPGPQHF. The CDR3 DNA sequence: TGCGCCAGCAGCCAAGAGTCAGGCCCTGGGCCCCAGCATTTT.

Comments on this clonotype: This could be a read error, since a much larger clone is one nucleotide away. This chain links TRBV7-2 with TRBJ2-7; 8 nucleotides match TRBD2. This CDR3 comprises 15 residues. Germline CDR1 and CDR2: SGHTA and FQGNSA. The DNA of the CDR3 is TGTGTCAGCAGCTTCCTAGCGGGCCGATCCTACGAGCAGTACGTC. It specifies CVSSFLAGRSYEQYV.

This clonotype was detected only a few times. The genes are TRBV4-1 and TRBJ2-7; 7 bases are a match to TRBD1. The junction had 9 bases not matched to a gene; V was cut back by 5 bases and J by 8 bases. This CDR3 has 13 residues. The germline CDR1 and CDR2 sequences are MGHRA and YSYEKL. The CDR3: CASSTAQGRQQYF. The CDR3 nucleotides read TGCGCCAGCAGCACAGCACAGGGGAGACAGCAGTACTTC.

This sequence joins TRBV12-3 or TRBV12-4 and TRBJ1-5; unclear D gene. The CDR3 contains 17 residues. V lost 1 base and J 1 base, leaving 14 bases between the germline ends. CDR3 DNA: TGTGCCAGCAGTTTAGAGGTCGGAGGTAGAAGCAATCAGCCCCAGCATTTT. Translation gives CASSLEVGGRSNQPQHF.